These 25 T cell receptor beta chains came from one sample sequenced in a study of patients and donors after allogeneic stem cell transplantation (dated by TCRdb to 2020 to 2021). Library preparation used RT-PCR. TCRdb records NextSeq 550 as the sequencer. The public reads were quality trimmed at Q25 with fastp and then assembled into clones with MiXCR by TCRdb, keeping productive beta chains. Merged by CDR3 protein, the rows form single entries marked with the most common genes and DNA. Present in this sample are about a million distinct CDR3 sequences, under 20% of which were seen just once. The ten biggest clones cover 6% of the sample. The sequenced sample was blood, either unsorted or a sorted T cell fraction (not recorded which). These receptor sequences come from a human donor who was either an allogeneic HSCT recipient or a stem cell or donor lymphocyte infusion donor (not recorded which). It is not recorded whose cells these are; they may come from a transplant donor.

The gene calls are TRBV5-1 and TRBJ2-1; 9 nucleotides agree with TRBD1. Germline loops: CDR1 SGHRS, CDR2 YFSETQ. CDR3 size: 13 residues. J was trimmed by 9 bases and V by 4 bases; bases with no gene match: 5. The CDR3 coding sequence is TGCGCCAGCAGCAAGACAGGGGGAGGTGAGCAGTTCTTC. This gives the protein CASSKTGGGEQFF.

This rearrangement joins TRBV29-1 to TRBJ1-3; TRBD1 matches 7 bases. The J segment lost 3 bases and the V segment lost 7 bases, leaving 6 bases of the junction unmatched. This CDR3 region has 13 residues. Germline CDR1 reads SQVTM; CDR2 reads ANQGSEA. In DNA, the CDR3 is TGCAGCGGCTTCACAGGGGTTGGAAACACCATATATTTT. It codes for CSGFTGVGNTIYF.

The V and J genes are TRBV5-1 and TRBJ2-3; 16 nucleotides align to TRBD2. Trimming removed 7 bases from V and 3 bases from J; junction bases left unmatched: 5. Looked up from germline, CDR1 is SGHRS and CDR2 is YFSETQ. This CDR3 comprises 16 residues. The CDR3 sequence is CASRMGLAGGTDTQYF. In DNA form, the CDR3 reads TGCGCCAGCCGTATGGGACTAGCGGGAGGGACAGATACGCAGTATTTT.

The genes are TRBV5-1 and TRBJ1-4; a possible D gene is TRBD1 (5 bases). Germline V gene lookup returns CDR1 SGHRS and CDR2 YFSETQ. The CDR3 covers 17 residues. With 4 bases removed from V and 8 bases from J, the gap between germline ends came to 24 bases. CDR3 amino acids: CASSPDNPAGGKEKLFF. The CDR3 bases are TGCGCCAGCAGCCCTGATAATCCTGCCGGGGGGAAAGAAAAACTGTTTTTT.

This clonotype was seen a few times. V is TRBV18 and J is TRBJ2-7, with 10 nucleotides matching TRBD2. With 1 base clipped from V and 1 base from J, the junction kept 4 bases outside the gene matches. Per germline, CDR1 KGHSH and CDR2 LQKENI. The CDR3 contains 16 residues. CDR3 residues: CASSPQRGGPSYEQYF. The DNA of the CDR3 is TGTGCCAGCTCACCACAGCGGGGGGGACCTTCCTACGAGCAGTACTTC.

This clonotype was counted only a few times. The chain uses TRBV7-6 and TRBJ2-2; no clear D. V was cut by 0 bases and J by 4 bases, with 6 bases left in between. The germline CDR1 and CDR2 sequences are SGHVS and FNYEAQ. The CDR3 is 14 residues long. Here the CDR3 reads CASSLAPITGELFF. The CDR3 DNA follows: TGTGCCAGCAGCTTAGCGCCAATCACCGGGGAGCTGTTTTTT.

This clonotype has more than one count but fewer than ten. This rearrangement joins TRBV27 to TRBJ1-2; 7 bases match TRBD1. Germline assignment: CDR1 MNHEY and CDR2 SMNVEV (reference sequence). The CDR3 length is 13 residues. V lost 5 bases and J lost 5; bases outside the gene matches: 5. The CDR3 sequence is CASSLYRGYGYTF. The DNA for the CDR3 is TGTGCCAGCAGTCTCTACAGGGGTTATGGCTACACCTTC.

This clonotype was detected only a few times. The rearrangement uses TRBV7-9 and TRBJ1-1; TRBD1 is a possible D gene (5 bases). CDR3 size: 13 residues. The V gene's germline CDR1 is SEHNR and CDR2 FQNEAQ (reference sequence). Trimming shortened V by 8 bases and J by 1 base, and 11 bases separated the two germline ends. The CDR3 sequence: CASGAVSNTEAFF. CDR3 sequence (DNA): TGTGCCAGCGGGGCCGTATCGAACACTGAAGCTTTCTTT. Full variable domain (remainder filled in from reference TRBV7-9 and TRBJ1-1): DTGVSQNPRHKITKRGQNVTFRCDPISEHNRLYWYRQTLGQGPEFLTYFQNEAQLEKSRLLSDRFSAERPKGSFSTLEIQRTEQGDSAMYLCASGAVSNTEAFFGQGTRLTVV.

This clonotype has a count of ten or more. The rearrangement joins TRBV5-1 to TRBJ2-7; 8 nucleotides align to TRBD2. The junction had 4 bases not matched to a gene; V was cut back by 2 bases and J by 0 bases. The CDR3 totals 15 residues. Looked up from germline, CDR1 is SGHRS and CDR2 is YFSETQ. This CDR3 reads CASSFGLANSYEQYF. The CDR3 region has the DNA TGCGCCAGCAGCTTTGGACTAGCAAACTCCTACGAGCAGTACTTC.

This clonotype was seen only once. This chain connects TRBV20-1 to TRBJ2-4; D may match TRBD1 or TRBD2 (6 bases each). The CDR3 covers 14 residues. The germline CDR1 and CDR2 sequences are DFQATT and SNEGSKA (reference sequence). The CDR3 DNA reads TGCAGCATTAAGAGGGGGGCCGATGGAAACATTCAGTACTTC. This translates into CSIKRGADGNIQYF.

This clonotype was detected ten times or more. V usage is TRBV12-3 or TRBV12-4 and J usage is TRBJ1-1; a possible D gene is TRBD1 (6 bases). The length of the CDR3 is 16 residues. The ends were cut back, 6 bases at V and 4 bases at J, with 21 bases in the middle. CDR3 residues: CASSPRGRGLITEAFF. CDR3 DNA sequence: TGTGCCAGCAGCCCTCGGGGGCGGGGATTGATCACTGAAGCTTTCTTT.

The V and J genes are TRBV7-3 and TRBJ2-1; 12 nucleotides line up with TRBD2. The V segment lost 5 bases and the J segment 9 bases; nucleotides outside the gene matches: 8. The CDR3 is made up of 15 amino acids. From germline, CDR1 is SGHTA and CDR2 FQGTGA. CDR3 sequence: CASSLASGGAAEQFF. DNA of the CDR3: TGTGCCAGCAGCCTTGCTAGCGGGGGGGCCGCTGAGCAGTTCTTC.

Many counts were recorded for this clonotype. The chain combines TRBV10-3 with TRBJ2-1, with 11 positions matching TRBD1. This CDR3 contains 15 residues. Germline CDR1 ENHRY, CDR2 SYGVKD. J was trimmed by 5 bases and V by 5 bases; bases with no gene match: 5. The CDR3 here is CAISRTGGSDNEQFF. CDR3 bases: TGTGCCATCAGTCGGACAGGGGGCTCGGACAATGAGCAGTTCTTC.

This chain connects TRBV12-3 or TRBV12-4 to TRBJ1-5, with D possibly being TRBD1 (5 bases). This CDR3 has 13 amino acids. With 6 bases removed from V and 4 bases from J, the gap between germline ends came to 10 bases. CDR3 DNA: TGTGCCAGCAGCCCAGGGAAGAATCAGCCCCAGCATTTT. Translating gives CASSPGKNQPQHF.

This clonotype was seen ten or more times. CDR3 DNA sequence: TGCAGTGCTAGTGCTTCCGTTAATGAGCAGTTCTTC. Translated: CSASASVNEQFF. The chain has TRBV20-1 and TRBJ2-1, with unresolved D. With 3 bases removed from V and 7 bases from J, the gap between germline ends came to 10 bases. CDR1 and CDR2 from the germline V gene are DFQATT and SNEGSKA (reference sequence). The CDR3 covers 12 residues.

This clonotype has just a few counts. The rearrangement links TRBV4-1 to TRBJ2-7; 8 nucleotides align to TRBD2. The CDR3 spans 15 residues. With 1 base clipped from V and 2 bases from J, the junction kept 4 bases outside the gene matches. CDR1 MGHRA and CDR2 YSYEKL come from the germline V gene. The CDR3 spells CASSQGLAKTYEQYF. Written as DNA, the CDR3 is TGCGCCAGCAGCCAAGGACTAGCGAAAACCTACGAGCAGTACTTC.

At least ten counts were recorded for this clonotype. The chain employs TRBV12-3 or TRBV12-4 and TRBJ1-6; possible D gene TRBD1, 6 bases. This CDR3 comprises 16 residues. The V end was cut by 2 bases, the J end by 9 bases, with 17 bases between. For the CDR3, the DNA is TGTGCCAGCAGTTTACAGCCACAGGGTCGGGGTTCACCCCTCCACTTT. Residues: CASSLQPQGRGSPLHF.

J is TRBJ2-3 and V is TRBV19; TRBD1 matches at 7 bases. V lost 1 base and J lost 0; bases outside the gene matches: 4. Germline CDR1 and CDR2: LNHDA and SQIVND (reference sequence). The CDR3 length is 16 residues. The CDR3 sequence is CASSIGGTASTDTQYF. The CDR3 DNA sequence: TGTGCCAGTAGTATAGGAGGGACAGCTAGCACAGATACGCAGTATTTT.

This clonotype was seen ten or more times. The genes are TRBV12-3 or TRBV12-4 and TRBJ1-5; D ambiguous. The CDR3 covers 14 residues. V lost 3 bases to trimming and J lost 2 bases, with 8 bases between them. CDR3 DNA: TGTGCCAGCAGTTTGATGGCGGGCAATCAGCCCCAGCATTTT. Amino acids: CASSLMAGNQPQHF.

The V gene is TRBV18, the J gene TRBJ2-7; TRBD2 aligns across 9 bases. J gave up 2 bases and V 3 bases, and 11 bases lay outside the gene matches. Germline loops: CDR1 KGHSH, CDR2 LQKENI. The CDR3 has 17 amino acids. The CDR3 loop reads CASSPTASGTSPYEQYF. The CDR3 DNA follows: TGTGCCAGCTCACCTACAGCATCCGGGACTAGCCCCTACGAGCAGTACTTC. Combining the CDR3 with reference TRBV18 and TRBJ2-7 gives the whole variable domain NAGVMQNPRHLVRRRGQEARLRCSPMKGHSHVYWYRQLPEEGLKFMVYLQKENIIDESGMPKERFSAEFPKEGPSILRIQQVVRGDSAAYFCASSPTASGTSPYEQYFGPGTRLTVT.

The chain has TRBV4-2 and TRBJ2-1; D is unclear. This CDR3 contains 13 residues. Trimming removed 1 base at V and 6 bases at J, with 7 bases between. The germline V gene has CDR1 LGHNA and CDR2 YNFKEQ. CDR3 residues: CASSQGPLNEQFF. CDR3 DNA sequence: TGTGCCAGCAGCCAAGGCCCCCTCAATGAGCAGTTCTTC.

This clonotype appeared a few times. The chain recombines TRBV6-5 with TRBJ2-3; no clear D. Germline V gene sequence: CDR1 MNHEY, CDR2 SVGAGI. The CDR3 consists of 16 residues. V dropped 0 bases and J dropped 5 bases, with 15 bases sitting between them. CDR3 amino acids: CASSYSSRRVVDTQYF. The CDR3 DNA is TGTGCCAGCAGTTACTCGAGTAGAAGGGTGGTAGATACGCAGTATTTT.

This clonotype came up a few times. The chain joins TRBV15 to TRBJ2-3; TRBD2 matches 8 bases. The CDR3 sequence is 20 residues long. CDR1 and CDR2 (germline): LNHNV, YYDKDF (reference sequence). Trimming cost V 0 bases and J 2 bases; bases outside gene matches: 16. As DNA, the CDR3 is TGTGCCACCAGCAGAGAACTAGCGGCAACCCCCGGCAAAAACACAGATACGCAGTATTTT. Its translation: CATSRELAATPGKNTDTQYF. The complete variable domain, with remaining parts taken from reference TRBV15 and TRBJ2-3, reads DAMVIQNPRYQVTQFGKPVTLSCSQTLNHNVMYWYQQKSSQAPKLLFHYYDKDFNNEADTPDNFQSRRPNTSFCFLDIRSPGLGDTAMYLCATSRELAATPGKNTDTQYFGPGTRLTVL.

This clonotype was observed a handful of times. This sequence joins TRBV25-1 and TRBJ1-1; D is possibly TRBD1 (5 bases). CDR1 MGHDK and CDR2 SYGVNS come from the germline V gene. The CDR3 loop spans 14 amino acids. V lost 4 bases to trimming and J lost 0 bases, with 9 bases between them. CDR3 bases: TGTGCCAGCAGTGTACCAGGGATGAACACTGAAGCTTTCTTT. The encoded protein is CASSVPGMNTEAFF. Full variable domain (outside the CDR3, taken from reference TRBV25-1 and TRBJ1-1): EADIYQTPRYLVIGTGKKITLECSQTMGHDKMYWYQQDPGMELHLIHYSYGVNSTEKGDLSSESTVSRIRTEHFPLTLESARPSHTSQYLCASSVPGMNTEAFFGQGTRLTVV.

This chain uses TRBV27 with TRBJ2-1; 12 nucleotides align to TRBD2. Germline CDR1 MNHEY, CDR2 SMNVEV (reference sequence). V lost 5 bases and J lost 6; bases outside the gene matches: 8. The CDR3 covers 16 residues. The CDR3 DNA follows: TGTGCCAGCAGTCTAGCGGGACTAGCGGGTACCAATGAGCAGTTCTTC. It specifies CASSLAGLAGTNEQFF.